These 25 T cell receptor beta chains were all obtained from the same sample, sequenced in a study of regulatory T cells in long-lasting Graves disease. Time point specified: persistent/refractory GD, antithyroid drugs over 5 years with positive TRAb. With RNA extracted from PBMCs as input, the TCR library was made. To make TCR beta libraries, researchers used iRepertoire HTBI primers and Arm-PCR of CDR3 regions. MiXCR was run by TCRdb on the multiplex PCR reads, yielding one entry per CDR3 protein. The data show about 400,000 distinct CDR3 sequences, less than 25% seen once. The source was peripheral blood mononuclear cells (PBMCs), collected when the disease was refractory, from a patient treated with antithyroid drugs. These receptors all stem from a female donor with Graves disease.

As DNA, the CDR3 is TGTGCCAGCAGCCACAGCGGGACTGCCTACGAGCAGTACTTC. Translating gives CASSHSGTAYEQYF. V gene TRBV7-9 combines with J gene TRBJ2-7; 7 bases fit TRBD2. Trimming cost V 5 bases and J 2 bases; bases outside gene matches: 6. The CDR3 is 14 residues long. The germline V gene encodes CDR1 SEHNR and CDR2 FQNEAQ (reference sequence).

This rearrangement joins TRBV7-2 to TRBJ2-1; D unclear. The V gene lost 4 bases and the J gene lost 12 bases, with 13 bases spanning the gap. Germline CDR1 is SGHTA and CDR2 is FQGNSA. The CDR3 is 12 amino acids. CDR3 in DNA: TGTGCCAGCAGCTGGCAAACCCCGCGGCAGTTCTTC. Its protein product is CASSWQTPRQFF.

This clonotype was found a few times. CDR3 in DNA: TGCAGTGCTAGAGAAACTAACAGCTATAATTCACCCCTCCACTTT. Translated: CSARETNSYNSPLHF. The chain carries TRBV20-1 and TRBJ1-6; D call uncertain. The CDR3 is made up of 15 amino acids. Trimming cost V 0 bases and J 3 bases, with 9 bases left between them. Germline assignment: CDR1 DFQATT and CDR2 SNEGSKA (reference sequence).

This clonotype was recorded at least ten times. The J gene is TRBJ2-5, the V gene TRBV20-1, with D tentatively TRBD1 or TRBD2 (5 bases each). V lost 0 bases and J lost 3, with 14 bases in between. Per germline, CDR1 DFQATT and CDR2 SNEGSKA (reference sequence). CDR3 size: 15 residues. The CDR3 protein is CSARDVRGVEETQYF. Written as DNA, the CDR3 is TGCAGTGCTAGAGATGTACGAGGGGTTGAAGAGACCCAGTACTTC.

This clonotype turned up a few times. The chain carries TRBV6-2 or TRBV6-3 and TRBJ1-4, with a possible D match to TRBD1 (5 bases). The CDR3 length is 17 residues. The V gene's germline CDR1 is MNHEY and CDR2 SVGEGT. V lost 0 bases, J lost 8 bases, and 19 bases lay in between. Written as DNA, the CDR3 is TGTGCCAGCAGTTACTCGATCCCTTCAGGGATGAGGGAAAAACTGTTTTTT. It is translated as CASSYSIPSGMREKLFF.

The chain employs TRBV19 and TRBJ2-2; 7 bases map to TRBD2. The CDR3 runs 15 residues. In germline, CDR1 is LNHDA, CDR2 SQIVND (reference sequence). Trimming took 4 bases from V and 1 from J; bases not matched to a gene: 3. The CDR3 bases are TGTGCCAGTAGTAGGGGGGGGATGAACACCGGGGAGCTGTTTTTT. Amino acids: CASSRGGMNTGELFF. The entire variable domain, with the rest obtained from reference TRBV19 and TRBJ2-2, is as follows: DGGITQSPKYLFRKEGQNVTLSCEQNLNHDAMYWYRQDPGQGLRLIYYSQIVNDFQKGDIAEGYSVSREKKESFPLTVTSAQKNPTAFYLCASSRGGMNTGELFFGEGSRLTVL.

This chain joins TRBV7-2 and TRBJ1-1; TRBD1 might be the D (5 bases). Germline V gene lookup returns CDR1 SGHTA and CDR2 FQGNSA. The CDR3 is 14 amino acids. Between the trimmed V and J ends, which lost 0 bases and 6 bases, there was a span of 11 bases. In DNA, the CDR3 is TGTGCCAGCAGCTTAGCGCAGGGAGGGTCTGAAGCTTTCTTT. Translation: CASSLAQGGSEAFF.

This clonotype has at least ten counts. The rearrangement uses TRBV28 and TRBJ2-7; no firm D call. Trimming cost V 6 bases and J 3 bases, with 15 bases left between them. The CDR3 is made up of 14 amino acids. Germline V lookup: CDR1 MDHEN, CDR2 SYDVKM. The CDR3 coding sequence is TGTGCCAGCAGCCCCGGCGAAGCGAGCTACGAGCAGTACTTC. Protein: CASSPGEASYEQYF. The whole variable domain, remainder taken from reference TRBV28 and TRBJ2-7, is DVKVTQSSRYLVKRTGEKVFLECVQDMDHENMFWYRQDPGLGLRLIYFSYDVKMKEKGDIPEGYSVSREKKERFSLILESASTNQTSMYLCASSPGEASYEQYFGPGTRLTVT.

Ten or more counts support this clonotype. This chain links TRBV10-2 with TRBJ1-2; TRBD1 is a possible D gene (6 bases). Germline CDR1 WSHSY, CDR2 SAAADI. V was clipped by 0 bases and J by 8 bases, with 13 bases between them. This CDR3 region has 14 residues. Here the CDR3 reads CASSESVTGRGYTF. The DNA for the CDR3 is TGCGCCAGCAGTGAGTCGGTGACAGGTCGGGGCTACACCTTC.

Details on this clonotype: Being one base from a much bigger clone, this may be a read error. The chain joins TRBV4-3 to TRBJ1-2, with 8 bases identical to TRBD1. Germline CDR1 LGHNA, CDR2 YSLEER. CDR3 length equals 14 residues. The J segment lost 8 bases and the V segment lost 3 bases, leaving 8 bases of the junction unmatched. The CDR3 DNA follows: TGCGCCAGCAGCCACTCGGACAGGGTCAACGGCTACACCTTC. Its translation: CASSHSDRVNGYTF.

This clonotype was detected many times. The chain is built from TRBV12-3 or TRBV12-4 and TRBJ2-7; D is ambiguous. This CDR3 is built from 13 residues. V was pared by 1 base and J by 3 bases, with 7 bases between. DNA of the CDR3: TGTGCCAGCAGTTTAGGCGGATTCTACGAGCAGTACTTC. This codes for CASSLGGFYEQYF.

This clonotype was seen a few times. The CDR3 here is CASSLDWGVYEQYF. CDR3 DNA: TGTGCCAGCAGTTTAGACTGGGGGGTCTACGAGCAGTACTTC. The chain is built from TRBV12-3 or TRBV12-4 and TRBJ2-7; D may be TRBD2 (6 bases). CDR3 length equals 14 residues. The ends were cut back, 1 base at V and 3 bases at J, with 10 bases in the middle.

V usage is TRBV7-2 and J usage is TRBJ2-1, with D uncertain. Per the germline V gene, CDR1 is SGHTA and CDR2 is FQGNSA. This CDR3 has 13 amino acids. The V and J ends lost 1 base and 6 bases respectively, with 7 bases between them. DNA of the CDR3: TGTGCCAGCAGCTTAGTGCGTGTCAATGAGCAGTTCTTC. This codes for CASSLVRVNEQFF. Full variable domain (missing parts from reference TRBV7-2 and TRBJ2-1): GAGVSQSPSNKVTEKGKDVELRCDPISGHTALYWYRQSLGQGLEFLIYFQGNSAPDKSGLPSDRFSAERTGGSVSTLTIQRTQQEDSAVYLCASSLVRVNEQFFGPGTRLTVL.

The sample holds many counts of this clonotype. The chain has TRBV20-1 and TRBJ1-4; 9 bases are a match to TRBD1. Germline V gene lookup returns CDR1 DFQATT and CDR2 SNEGSKA (reference sequence). With V trimmed by 1 base and J by 4 bases, 4 bases remained unmatched. The CDR3 is made up of 15 amino acids. CDR3 nucleotide sequence: TGCAGTGCTAGAGGAAGGACAGGGGATAATGAAAAACTGTTTTTT. Amino acids: CSARGRTGDNEKLFF.

The sample holds many counts of this clonotype. The gene calls are TRBV20-1 and TRBJ1-2; possible D gene TRBD1, 6 bases. This CDR3 is built from 12 residues. The V gene's germline CDR1 is DFQATT and CDR2 SNEGSKA (reference sequence). Trimming shortened V by 3 bases and J by 7 bases, and 12 bases separated the two germline ends. CDR3 nucleotide sequence: TGCAGTGCTAGGACAGGAATGGGTGGCTACACCTTC. It specifies CSARTGMGGYTF.

This clonotype was recorded many times. The chain employs TRBV19 and TRBJ2-7; 14 positions agree with TRBD2. The germline V gene encodes CDR1 LNHDA and CDR2 SQIVND (reference sequence). V dropped 5 bases and J dropped 5; count of bases not matched to a gene: 17. The CDR3 loop spans 19 amino acids. CDR3 nucleotide sequence: TGTGCCAGTAGTGGATCGGGACTAGCGGGAGTCGAGTCGTTCCACGAGCAGTACTTC. Its protein product is CASSGSGLAGVESFHEQYF. Complete variable domain (other parts from reference TRBV19 and TRBJ2-7): DGGITQSPKYLFRKEGQNVTLSCEQNLNHDAMYWYRQDPGQGLRLIYYSQIVNDFQKGDIAEGYSVSREKKESFPLTVTSAQKNPTAFYLCASSGSGLAGVESFHEQYFGPGTRLTVT.

At least ten counts were recorded for this clonotype. The chain has TRBV12-3 or TRBV12-4 and TRBJ1-4; D is unresolved. V was cut by 1 base and J by 1 base, with 10 bases left in between. The CDR3 has 16 amino acids. CDR3 coding DNA: TGTGCCAGCAGTTTAGGACCGGTTAAAACTAATGAAAAACTGTTTTTT. Its translation: CASSLGPVKTNEKLFF.

This chain joins TRBV2 and TRBJ2-1; D unclear. The CDR3 totals 13 residues. V lost 5 bases, J lost 6 bases, and 11 bases lay in between. Germline assignment: CDR1 SNHLY and CDR2 FYNNEI. CDR3 DNA: TGTGCCAGCAGTTTTACGCATTTCAATGAGCAGTTCTTC. Translation gives CASSFTHFNEQFF.

The chain combines TRBV4-1 with TRBJ2-7; perhaps TRBD2 as D (7 bases). Trimming removed 0 bases at V and 2 bases at J, with 14 bases between. CDR1 MGHRA and CDR2 YSYEKL come from the germline V gene. This CDR3 has 16 residues. The CDR3 DNA sequence: TGCGCCAGCAGCCAAGATAGAGGGGGGGGGGCCTACGAGCAGTACTTC. This sequence encodes CASSQDRGGGAYEQYF.

The chain uses TRBV6-1 and TRBJ2-6; no clear D gene. V lost 7 bases and J 2 bases, leaving 12 bases between the germline ends. The CDR3 length is 15 residues. Germline CDR1 MNHNS, CDR2 SASEGT. The CDR3 region has the DNA TGTGCCAGCACCCAAGCCATCCCTGGGGCCAACGTCCTGACTTTC. Residues: CASTQAIPGANVLTF.

This clonotype has ten or more counts. The chain is built from TRBV7-9 and TRBJ2-5; D may match TRBD1 or TRBD2 (5 bases each). Germline CDR1 reads SEHNR; CDR2 reads FQNEAQ (reference sequence). Trimming took 8 bases from V and 4 from J, leaving 20 bases between them. This CDR3 comprises 15 residues. CDR3 protein: CASSTRGAGGETQYF. The DNA of the CDR3 is TGTGCCAGCTCAACCCGGGGCGCAGGCGGAGAGACCCAGTACTTC.

At least ten counts were recorded for this clonotype. The rearrangement uses TRBV7-2 and TRBJ2-7; 7 bases match TRBD1. This CDR3 has 15 residues. From germline, CDR1 is SGHTA and CDR2 FQGNSA. J gave up 7 bases and V 1 base, and 10 bases lay outside the gene matches. In DNA, the CDR3 is TGTGCCAGCAGCTTAGAGGGACAGCTGGCTACGGAGCAGTACTTC. Protein product: CASSLEGQLATEQYF.

With regard to this clonotype: The junction departs from the called germline gene at one end, perhaps through a read error. The chain has TRBV7-7 and TRBJ2-5, with D tentatively TRBD1 (6 bases). The CDR3 contains 15 residues. Germline loops: CDR1 SSHAT, CDR2 FNYEAQ (reference sequence). The CDR3 DNA reads TGTGCTAGCAGCTTAGCGACAGGAGTACAAGAGACCCAGTACTTC. As protein: CASSLATGVQETQYF.

This rearrangement joins TRBV5-4 to TRBJ1-1, with D maybe TRBD1 (5 bases). Trimming pared 5 bases from V and 3 bases from J, leaving 14 bases between. The CDR3 is 14 amino acids. Germline values: CDR1 SGHNT, CDR2 YYREEE (reference sequence). CDR3 sequence (DNA): TGTGCCAGCAGTCGAGGGGCAGAAGACACTGAAGCTTTCTTT. It encodes CASSRGAEDTEAFF.

This clonotype has a count of ten or more. This chain connects TRBV6-2 or TRBV6-3 to TRBJ1-5; 8 bases agree with TRBD1. Germline V CDR1 and CDR2: MNHEY, SVGEGT. This CDR3 comprises 17 residues. Trimming cost V 5 bases and J 0 bases; bases outside gene matches: 9. CDR3 bases: TGTGCCAGCAGTGGGCTTCCGGGACAGGTTAGCAATCAGCCCCAGCATTTT. It translates to CASSGLPGQVSNQPQHF.